The 17 T cell receptor beta chains below all came from one sample that was sequenced in a study of cytomegalovirus exposure and HLA in healthy donors. 13 Jbeta primers and 60 Vbeta primers were used for the PCR. Some clones are missing from TCRdb's copy, which holds only in-frame ones; the method was immunoSEQ multiplex PCR. The sample carries about 67,000 clones, roughly nine tenths recorded once. The sequencing sample was made of PBMCs. These receptors were collected from a young woman in good health and CMV-seropositive.

The CDR3 protein is CASGLPGLERNEQFF. Written as DNA, the CDR3 is TGTGCCAGCGGACTACCGGGACTAGAGAGAAATGAGCAGTTCTTC. The chain combines TRBV28 with TRBJ2-1, with 8 bases that match TRBD2. The junction had 13 bases not matched to a gene; V was cut back by 8 bases and J by 7 bases. This CDR3 is built from 15 residues. Germline V CDR1 and CDR2: MDHEN, SYDVKM.

V usage is TRBV6-1 and J usage is TRBJ2-1, with 12 nucleotides matching TRBD1. This CDR3 has 16 residues. Germline values: CDR1 MNHNS, CDR2 SASEGT. The V gene end was trimmed by 2 bases and the J gene end by 8 bases; junction bases not matched to a gene: 7. The CDR3 DNA is TGTGCCAGCAGTGAAAGAACGGGACAGGGGGCCGATGAGCAGTTCTTC. It encodes CASSERTGQGADEQFF.

The chain links TRBV9 to TRBJ2-7; 13 nucleotides match TRBD2. The CDR3 consists of 18 residues. Germline V lookup: CDR1 SGDLS, CDR2 YYNGEE. J lost 3 bases, V lost 3 bases, and 12 bases had no gene match. Written as DNA, the CDR3 is TGTGCCAGCAGCGCCGGGACTAGCGGGAAGTCTATGAACTACGAGCAGTACTTC. Residues: CASSAGTSGKSMNYEQYF.

This chain uses TRBV7-8 with TRBJ1-1; D gene uncertain. This CDR3 has 13 amino acids. Germline V gene sequence: CDR1 SGHVS, CDR2 FQNEAQ. Trimming stripped 5 bases from V and 1 base from J, with 8 bases between. As DNA, the CDR3 is TGTGCCAGCAGCCCCTTTAGGAACACTGAAGCTTTCTTT. Translation: CASSPFRNTEAFF.

The rearrangement uses TRBV6-1 and TRBJ1-4; the D is unclear. This CDR3 is 13 amino acids long. The V end lost 11 bases, the J end lost 3 bases, and 13 bases lay between the germline ends. Germline V lookup: CDR1 MNHNS, CDR2 SASEGT. The CDR3 DNA follows: TGTGCCGGCTCAGATACCGCTAATGAAAAACTGTTTTTT. Its translation is CAGSDTANEKLFF.

The chain recombines TRBV9 with TRBJ2-1; 8 bases are shared with TRBD2. The CDR3 covers 15 residues. Germline values: CDR1 SGDLS, CDR2 YYNGEE. V shed 9 bases, J shed 2 bases, and the junction held 10 bases outside the gene matches. The CDR3 sequence is CATPLAGTTYNEQFF. The CDR3 DNA reads TGTGCCACCCCCCTAGCGGGTACGACCTACAATGAGCAGTTCTTC.

This CDR3 is CASSLVGQGTDTQYF. CDR3 coding DNA: TGTGCCAGCAGCTTAGTAGGACAGGGAACAGATACGCAGTATTTT. The rearrangement links TRBV7-9 to TRBJ2-3, with 8 bases identical to TRBD1. V was clipped by 1 base and J by 3 bases; unmatched bases: 3. Germline values: CDR1 SEHNR, CDR2 FQNEAQ (reference sequence). The CDR3 length is 15 residues.

V usage is TRBV4-1 and J usage is TRBJ2-3; 12 bases are shared with TRBD2. The CDR3 runs to 16 residues. J lost 5 bases, V lost 4 bases, and 7 bases had no gene match. CDR1 and CDR2 (germline): MGHRA, YSYEKL. CDR3 amino acids: CASSPLAGGRGDTQYF. The CDR3 nucleotides read TGCGCCAGCAGCCCACTAGCGGGAGGCCGGGGAGATACGCAGTATTTT.

The rearrangement links TRBV6-6 to TRBJ1-5; D possibly corresponds to TRBD1 (6 bases). The CDR3 consists of 13 residues. Germline-derived CDR1 and CDR2 are MNHNY and SVGAGI (reference sequence). V was pared by 5 bases and J by 4 bases, with 9 bases between. CDR3 loop: CASSVDRNQPQHF. The DNA for the CDR3 is TGTGCCAGCAGTGTGGACAGAAATCAGCCCCAGCATTTT.

The V and J genes are TRBV20-1 and TRBJ1-1; the D gene is possibly TRBD1 (6 bases). The V gene's germline CDR1 is DFQATT and CDR2 SNEGSKA (reference sequence). This CDR3 contains 11 residues. V lost 5 bases to trimming and J lost 7 bases, with 11 bases between them. The CDR3 spells CSARGQFEAFF. In DNA, the CDR3 is TGCAGTGCTCGTGGACAGTTTGAAGCTTTCTTT.

The chain joins TRBV29-1 to TRBJ2-3, with TRBD2 matching over 7 bases. Germline assignment: CDR1 SQVTM and CDR2 ANQGSEA. The length of the CDR3 is 14 residues. V lost 5 bases and J lost 5; bases outside the gene matches: 10. CDR3 amino acids: CSVSLAEKGDTQYF. CDR3 nucleotides: TGCAGCGTTTCTCTAGCGGAGAAAGGAGATACGCAGTATTTT.

The CDR3 sequence is CASSVPSGYEQYF. CDR3 coding DNA: TGTGCCAGCAGCGTCCCAAGCGGCTACGAGCAGTACTTC. The chain links TRBV9 to TRBJ2-7; D perhaps matches TRBD2 (5 bases). This CDR3 comprises 13 residues. Germline-derived CDR1 and CDR2 are SGDLS and YYNGEE. Trimming stripped 2 bases from V and 3 bases from J, with 9 bases between.

This chain joins TRBV7-9 and TRBJ2-2, with D tentatively TRBD2 (5 bases). Germline CDR1 and CDR2: SEHNR and FQNEAQ (reference sequence). This CDR3 is built from 13 residues. V gave up 5 bases and J gave up 8 bases, with 12 bases separating them. CDR3 nucleotide sequence: TGTGCCAGCAGCCCGGACTGGAGGGGGGAGCTGTTTTTT. It is translated as CASSPDWRGELFF. The entire variable domain, with the rest obtained from reference TRBV7-9 and TRBJ2-2, is as follows: DTGVSQNPRHKITKRGQNVTFRCDPISEHNRLYWYRQTLGQGPEFLTYFQNEAQLEKSRLLSDRFSAERPKGSFSTLEIQRTEQGDSAMYLCASSPDWRGELFFGEGSRLTVL.

The chain uses TRBV7-2 and TRBJ2-5; 8 bases map to TRBD1. Trimming removed 5 bases from V and 3 bases from J; junction bases left unmatched: 8. The V gene's germline CDR1 is SGHTA and CDR2 FQGNSA. The CDR3 consists of 15 residues. The DNA of the CDR3 is TGTGCCAGCAGCCCACGGACAGGGAGAGAAGAGACCCAGTACTTC. Protein: CASSPRTGREETQYF.

This clone was seen a handful of times. This chain links TRBV19 with TRBJ1-3; D uncertain. Germline-derived CDR1 and CDR2 are LNHDA and SQIVND (reference sequence). The CDR3 length is 15 residues. Trimming removed 5 bases at V and 0 bases at J, with 11 bases between. The DNA of the CDR3 is TGTGCCAGTAGTCGTCTCCGGTACTCTGGAAACACCATATATTTT. Its protein product is CASSRLRYSGNTIYF.

In its sample, this clone was seen once. The chain employs TRBV6-4 and TRBJ2-3, with D uncertain. CDR3 length: 16 residues. Germline V gene sequence: CDR1 MRHNA, CDR2 SNTAGT. Trimming removed 3 bases at V and 0 bases at J, with 13 bases between. The CDR3 region is CASSEGSLTSTDTQYF. The CDR3, as DNA: TGTGCCAGCAGTGAAGGTAGCTTAACTAGCACAGATACGCAGTATTTT.

V usage is TRBV18 and J usage is TRBJ1-2, with a possible D match to TRBD1 (6 bases). Germline V lookup: CDR1 KGHSH, CDR2 LQKENI. CDR3 length equals 14 residues. Trimming took 6 bases from V and 3 from J, leaving 14 bases between them. The DNA of the CDR3 is TGTGCCAGCTCCCAAACCGGACAGTACTATGGCTACACCTTC. It specifies CASSQTGQYYGYTF.